A selection of T cell receptor beta chains follows, all from one sample in a study of post-analysis software for immune sequencing data. TCRdb re-analysed the PCR reads in MiXCR, keeping a single row per CDR3 protein. The table shows around 710,000 distinct CDR3 sequences, with around 46% occurring only once. Sequencing was performed on blood. The source is a girl under 18 with multiple sclerosis. The CDR3 runs from the conserved cysteine through the conserved F or W. Each record gives: D gene, J gene, clone size, V gene, CDR3 protein, CDR3 DNA. D genes are given only for firm matches. Clone sizes are given selectively: once, few, many, or a class where the clone is expanded.

D gene: TRBD2
J gene: TRBJ2-1
clone size: .
V gene: TRBV6-2/TRBV6-3
CDR3 protein: CASSYPGGTANRKQFF
CDR3 DNA: TGTGCCAGCAGTTACCCGGGAGGAACCGCTAACAGGAAGCAGTTCTTC

D gene: .
J gene: TRBJ2-2
clone size: .
V gene: TRBV20-1
CDR3 protein: CSARDWEGAGELFF
CDR3 DNA: TGCAGTGCTAGAGATTGGGAGGGGGCCGGGGAGCTGTTTTTT

D gene: TRBD1
J gene: TRBJ1-1
clone size: few
V gene: TRBV20-1
CDR3 protein: CSARDPTGAGDTEAFF
CDR3 DNA: TGCAGTGCTAGAGATCCAACAGGGGCTGGGGACACTGAAGCTTTCTTT

D gene: TRBD2
J gene: TRBJ2-5
clone size: .
V gene: TRBV29-1
CDR3 protein: CSVEGGGLAGVETQYF
CDR3 DNA: TGCAGCGTCGAGGGTGGGGGACTAGCGGGAGTAGAGACCCAGTACTTC

D gene: TRBD1
J gene: TRBJ2-7
clone size: .
V gene: TRBV7-9
CDR3 protein: CASSPTEGKTGTRSPYEQYF
CDR3 DNA: TGTGCCAGCAGCCCGACCGAGGGCAAGACAGGGACCCGTAGTCCTTACGAGCAGTACTTC

D gene: .
J gene: TRBJ2-2
clone size: .
V gene: TRBV12-3/TRBV12-4
CDR3 protein: CASSFSAGELFF
CDR3 DNA: TGTGCCAGCAGTTTCAGTGCCGGGGAGCTGTTTTTT

D gene: .
J gene: TRBJ2-2
clone size: .
V gene: TRBV2
CDR3 protein: CASRSGFNTGELFF
CDR3 DNA: TGTGCCAGCCGTAGCGGCTTCAACACCGGGGAGCTGTTTTTT

D gene: .
J gene: TRBJ1-1
clone size: .
V gene: TRBV4-3
CDR3 protein: CASSQDLQGDTEAFF
CDR3 DNA: TGCGCCAGCAGCCAAGATTTGCAGGGCGACACCGAAGCTTTCTTT

D gene: TRBD2
J gene: TRBJ2-1
clone size: .
V gene: TRBV7-2
CDR3 protein: CASSLAGASHEQFF
CDR3 DNA: TGTGCCAGCAGTTTAGCGGGAGCGAGCCATGAGCAGTTCTTC

D gene: TRBD2
J gene: TRBJ2-1
clone size: .
V gene: TRBV25-1
CDR3 protein: CASSEPTVSGKISNEQFF
CDR3 DNA: TGTGCCAGCAGCGAACCGACCGTTAGCGGGAAGATTTCCAATGAGCAGTTCTTC

D gene: .
J gene: TRBJ2-7
clone size: .
V gene: TRBV18
CDR3 protein: CASSPVDSPSGYEQYF
CDR3 DNA: TGTGCCAGCTCACCCGTGGACAGCCCGTCGGGTTACGAGCAGTACTTC

D gene: TRBD2
J gene: TRBJ2-5
clone size: .
V gene: TRBV29-1
CDR3 protein: CSVDDGRALETQYF
CDR3 DNA: TGCAGCGTTGACGACGGGAGGGCCCTAGAGACCCAGTACTTC

D gene: .
J gene: TRBJ1-4
clone size: few
V gene: TRBV20-1
CDR3 protein: CSASNTINEKLFF
CDR3 DNA: TGCAGTGCTAGCAACACTATTAATGAAAAACTGTTTTTT

D gene: .
J gene: TRBJ2-7
clone size: .
V gene: TRBV7-9
CDR3 protein: CAIVGLLTYEQYF
CDR3 DNA: TGTGCCATCGTGGGACTCTTAACCTACGAGCAGTACTTC

D gene: .
J gene: TRBJ1-3
clone size: .
V gene: TRBV9
CDR3 protein: CASSADSSSGNTIYF
CDR3 DNA: TGTGCCAGCAGCGCCGACAGCAGCTCTGGAAACACCATATATTTT

D gene: .
J gene: TRBJ1-2
clone size: many
V gene: TRBV20-1
CDR3 protein: CSAPMTAPRNYGYTF
CDR3 DNA: TGCAGTGCTCCCATGACAGCCCCGCGCAACTATGGCTACACCTTC

D gene: .
J gene: TRBJ1-1
clone size: .
V gene: TRBV7-9
CDR3 protein: CASSPNTGTAEAFF
CDR3 DNA: TGTGCCAGCAGCCCAAATACAGGGACCGCTGAAGCTTTCTTT

D gene: .
J gene: TRBJ2-3
clone size: few
V gene: TRBV9
CDR3 protein: CASGELRTADTDTQYF
CDR3 DNA: TGTGCCAGCGGGGAGTTACGGACCGCAGACACAGATACGCAGTATTTT

D gene: .
J gene: TRBJ1-2
clone size: .
V gene: TRBV5-1
CDR3 protein: CASSEAGYGYTF
CDR3 DNA: TGCGCCAGCAGCGAGGCCGGCTATGGCTACACCTTC

D gene: .
J gene: TRBJ2-7
clone size: many
V gene: TRBV20-1
CDR3 protein: CSAGHQTREQYF
CDR3 DNA: TGCAGTGCTGGTCATCAGACCCGCGAGCAGTACTTC

D gene: TRBD2
J gene: TRBJ2-1
clone size: .
V gene: TRBV9
CDR3 protein: CASSVGNGRAGEQFF
CDR3 DNA: TGTGCCAGCAGCGTAGGAAACGGGAGGGCAGGGGAGCAGTTCTTC

D gene: .
J gene: TRBJ2-1
clone size: .
V gene: TRBV5-6
CDR3 protein: CASSPDPLTGDEQFF
CDR3 DNA: TGTGCCAGCAGCCCGGACCCCCTAACGGGCGATGAGCAGTTCTTC

D gene: TRBD1
J gene: TRBJ1-1
clone size: .
V gene: TRBV9
CDR3 protein: CASSTPQGAANTEAFF
CDR3 DNA: TGTGCCAGCAGCACCCCACAGGGGGCAGCGAACACTGAAGCTTTCTTT

D gene: .
J gene: TRBJ2-6
clone size: few
V gene: TRBV29-1
CDR3 protein: CSVDGGTGANVLTF
CDR3 DNA: TGCAGCGTTGACGGGGGCACTGGGGCCAACGTCCTGACTTTC

D gene: TRBD2
J gene: TRBJ2-1
clone size: .
V gene: TRBV4-2
CDR3 protein: CASSQARAGAVNEQFF
CDR3 DNA: TGTGCCAGCAGCCAAGCGCGAGCGGGAGCGGTAAATGAGCAGTTCTTC

D gene: .
J gene: TRBJ2-1
clone size: .
V gene: TRBV15
CDR3 protein: CATSRTGGLGEQFF
CDR3 DNA: TGTGCCACCAGCAGAACCGGGGGTCTGGGCGAGCAGTTCTTC

D gene: .
J gene: TRBJ2-6
clone size: .
V gene: TRBV15
CDR3 protein: CATSRAHRLTF
CDR3 DNA: TGTGCCACCAGCAGAGCCCACCGCCTGACTTTC

D gene: TRBD1
J gene: TRBJ1-1
clone size: .
V gene: TRBV11-2
CDR3 protein: CASSTTGGTEAFF
CDR3 DNA: TGTGCCAGCTCAACAACAGGGGGCACTGAAGCTTTCTTT

D gene: .
J gene: TRBJ2-3
clone size: few
V gene: TRBV6-6
CDR3 protein: CASSYYSDTDTQYF
CDR3 DNA: TGTGCCAGCAGTTACTATTCAGACACAGATACGCAGTATTTT

D gene: TRBD1
J gene: TRBJ2-5
clone size: few
V gene: TRBV4-2
CDR3 protein: CASSRWTGEGNEQYF
CDR3 DNA: TGTGCCAGCAGCCGATGGACAGGGGAAGGGAATGAGCAGTACTTC

D gene: .
J gene: TRBJ2-2
clone size: .
V gene: TRBV5-1
CDR3 protein: CASSWPSGPDTGELFF
CDR3 DNA: TGCGCCAGCAGCTGGCCTAGTGGTCCGGACACCGGGGAGCTGTTTTTT

D gene: .
J gene: TRBJ1-2
clone size: few
V gene: TRBV6-5
CDR3 protein: CASSYRKRGENGYTF
CDR3 DNA: TGTGCCAGCAGTTACCGAAAAAGGGGGGAGAATGGCTACACCTTC